Reported below is one T cell receptor (beta chain). Its antigen remains unidentified. The sample contains more than one DNA sequence encoding this CDR3. The data are from a study of shared clonotypes between healthy human individuals. Clones were sequenced by immunoSEQ multiplex PCR, and TCRdb holds only the in-frame ones, with some missing. This sample has some 2,000,000 clones, with approximately 95% found just once. The CDR3 has 13 residues. Per the germline V gene, CDR1 is KGHSH and CDR2 is LQKENI. V dropped 6 bases and J dropped 5; count of bases not matched to a gene: 4. The study, taken as a whole, reports: Non-shared clonotypes showed lower generation probabilities than clonotypes common to all four donors. Sharing across several donors was seen in approximately 5.2% of naive CD4 clonotypes.

The chain recombines TRBV18 with TRBJ1-5, with TRBD1 matching 7 bases. The sequence was collected from a young man in good health. Sequences were obtained from naive CD4+ T cells sorted from blood. Regarding subset: CD45RA+ positively selected. The CDR3 sequence is CASSLGTDQPQHF. For the CDR3, the DNA is TGTGCCAGCTCCCTCGGGACAGATCAGCCCCAGCATTTT.